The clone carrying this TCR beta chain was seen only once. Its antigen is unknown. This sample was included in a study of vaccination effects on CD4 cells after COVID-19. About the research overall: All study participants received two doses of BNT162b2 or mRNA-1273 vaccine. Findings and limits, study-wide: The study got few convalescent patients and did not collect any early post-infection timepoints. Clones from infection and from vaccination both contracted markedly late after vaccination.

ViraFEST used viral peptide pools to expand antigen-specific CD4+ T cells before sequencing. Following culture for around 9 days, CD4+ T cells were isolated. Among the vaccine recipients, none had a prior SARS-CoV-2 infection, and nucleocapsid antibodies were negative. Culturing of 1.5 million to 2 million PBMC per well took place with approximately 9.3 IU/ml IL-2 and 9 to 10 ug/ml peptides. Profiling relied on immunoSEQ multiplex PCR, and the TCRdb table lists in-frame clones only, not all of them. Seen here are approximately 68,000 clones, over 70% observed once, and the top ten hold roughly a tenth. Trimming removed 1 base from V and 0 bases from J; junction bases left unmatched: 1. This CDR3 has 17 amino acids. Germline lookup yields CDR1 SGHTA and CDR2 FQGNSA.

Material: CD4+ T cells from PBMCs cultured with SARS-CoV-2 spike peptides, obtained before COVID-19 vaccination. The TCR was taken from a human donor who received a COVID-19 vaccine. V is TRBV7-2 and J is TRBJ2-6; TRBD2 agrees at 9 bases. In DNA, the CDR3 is TGTGCCAGCAGCTTAGATAGCGGGGGCTCTGGGGCCAACGTCCTGACTTTC. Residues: CASSLDSGGSGANVLTF.